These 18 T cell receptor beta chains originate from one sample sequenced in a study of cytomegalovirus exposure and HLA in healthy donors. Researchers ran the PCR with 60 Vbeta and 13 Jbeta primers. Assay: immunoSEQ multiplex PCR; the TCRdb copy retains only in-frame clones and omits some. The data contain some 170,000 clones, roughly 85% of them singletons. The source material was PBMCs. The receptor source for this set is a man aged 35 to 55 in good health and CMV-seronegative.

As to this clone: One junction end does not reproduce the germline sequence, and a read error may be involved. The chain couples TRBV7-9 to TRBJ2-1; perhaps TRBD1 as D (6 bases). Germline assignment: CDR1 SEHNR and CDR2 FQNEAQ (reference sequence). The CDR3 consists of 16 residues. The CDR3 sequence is CSSSPGTLRFFDEQFF. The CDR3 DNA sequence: TGTTCCAGCAGCCCAGGGACACTTCGTTTTTTCGATGAGCAGTTCTTC.

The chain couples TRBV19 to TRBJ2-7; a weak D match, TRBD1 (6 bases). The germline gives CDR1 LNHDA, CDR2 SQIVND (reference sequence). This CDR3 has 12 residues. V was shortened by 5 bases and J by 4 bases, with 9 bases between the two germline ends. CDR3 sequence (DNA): TGTGCCAGTAGTTCGGACAGTTACGAGCAGTACTTC. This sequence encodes CASSSDSYEQYF.

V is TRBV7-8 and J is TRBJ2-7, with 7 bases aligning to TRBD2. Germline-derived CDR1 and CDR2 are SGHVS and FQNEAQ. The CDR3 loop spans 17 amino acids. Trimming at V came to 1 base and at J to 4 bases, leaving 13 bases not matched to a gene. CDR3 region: CASSLEIGAGRLYEQYF. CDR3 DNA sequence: TGTGCCAGCAGCTTAGAAATCGGAGCGGGACGCCTTTACGAGCAGTACTTC.

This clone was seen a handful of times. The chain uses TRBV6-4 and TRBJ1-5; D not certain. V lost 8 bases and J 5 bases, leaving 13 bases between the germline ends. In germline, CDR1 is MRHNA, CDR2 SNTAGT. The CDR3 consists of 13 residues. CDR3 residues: CASFWVQYQPQHF. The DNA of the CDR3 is TGTGCCAGCTTTTGGGTACAGTATCAGCCCCAGCATTTT.

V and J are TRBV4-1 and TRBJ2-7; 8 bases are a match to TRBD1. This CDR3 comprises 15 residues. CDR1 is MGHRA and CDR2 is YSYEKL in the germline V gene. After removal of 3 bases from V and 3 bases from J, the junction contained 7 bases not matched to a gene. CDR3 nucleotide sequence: TGCGCCAGCAGCCAGGATGGACAGGGAATCTACGAGCAGTACTTC. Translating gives CASSQDGQGIYEQYF.

In DNA form, the CDR3 reads TGCGCCAGCAGCCCTCAGTCGGGGGGAACCTACGAGCAGTACTTC. The encoded protein is CASSPQSGGTYEQYF. This chain links TRBV5-1 with TRBJ2-7; 7 bases agree with TRBD2. In germline, CDR1 is SGHRS, CDR2 YFSETQ. The CDR3 length is 15 residues. With 4 bases clipped from V and 2 bases from J, the junction kept 9 bases outside the gene matches. The full variable domain, completed using reference TRBV5-1 and TRBJ2-7, is KAGVTQTPRYLIKTRGQQVTLSCSPISGHRSVSWYQQTPGQGLQFLFEYFSETQRNKGNFPGRFSGRQFSNSRSEMNVSTLELGDSALYLCASSPQSGGTYEQYFGPGTRLTVT.

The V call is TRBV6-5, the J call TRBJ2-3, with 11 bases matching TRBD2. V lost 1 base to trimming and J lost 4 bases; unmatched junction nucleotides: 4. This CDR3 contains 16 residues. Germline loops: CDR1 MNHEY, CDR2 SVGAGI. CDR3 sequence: CASSYYIAGGADTQYF. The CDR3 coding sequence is TGTGCCAGCAGTTACTATATAGCGGGAGGGGCAGATACGCAGTATTTT.

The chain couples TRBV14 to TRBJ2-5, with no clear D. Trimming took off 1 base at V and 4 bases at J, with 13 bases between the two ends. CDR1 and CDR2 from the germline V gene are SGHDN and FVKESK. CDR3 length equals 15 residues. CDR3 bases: TGTGCCAGCAGCCAAGGGAAGAGGATCACAGAGACCCAGTACTTC. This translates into CASSQGKRITETQYF.

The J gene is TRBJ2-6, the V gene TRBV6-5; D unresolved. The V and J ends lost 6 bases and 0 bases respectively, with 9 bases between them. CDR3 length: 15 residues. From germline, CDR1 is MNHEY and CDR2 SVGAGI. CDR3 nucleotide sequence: TGTGCCAGCAGCCGCGCCGACTCTGGGGCCAACGTCCTGACTTTC. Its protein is CASSRADSGANVLTF.

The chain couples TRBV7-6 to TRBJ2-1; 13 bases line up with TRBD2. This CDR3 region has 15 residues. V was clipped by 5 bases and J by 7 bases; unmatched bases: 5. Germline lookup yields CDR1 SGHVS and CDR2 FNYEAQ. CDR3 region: CASSRTSGSGNEQFF. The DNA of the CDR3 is TGTGCCAGCAGCCGGACTAGCGGGAGTGGGAATGAGCAGTTCTTC.

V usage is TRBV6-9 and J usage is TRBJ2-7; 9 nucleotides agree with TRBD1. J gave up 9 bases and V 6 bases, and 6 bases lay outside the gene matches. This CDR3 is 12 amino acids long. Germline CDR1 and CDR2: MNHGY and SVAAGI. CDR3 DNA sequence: TGTGCCAGCAGAAGGGACAGGGAGGGGCAGTACTTC. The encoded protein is CASRRDREGQYF.

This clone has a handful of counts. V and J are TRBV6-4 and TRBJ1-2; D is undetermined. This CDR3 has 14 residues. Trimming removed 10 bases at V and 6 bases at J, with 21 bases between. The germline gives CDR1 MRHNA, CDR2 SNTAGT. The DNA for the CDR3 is TGTGCCATCCAACGCGGGGTGTTCGTCCATGGCTACACCTTC. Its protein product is CAIQRGVFVHGYTF.

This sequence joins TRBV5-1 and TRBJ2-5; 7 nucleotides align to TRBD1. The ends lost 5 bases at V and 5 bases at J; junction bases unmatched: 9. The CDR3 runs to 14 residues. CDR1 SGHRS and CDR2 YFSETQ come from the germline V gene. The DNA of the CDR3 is TGCGCCAGCAGACGCACAGGGGATAGGGAGACCCAGTACTTC. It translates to CASRRTGDRETQYF.

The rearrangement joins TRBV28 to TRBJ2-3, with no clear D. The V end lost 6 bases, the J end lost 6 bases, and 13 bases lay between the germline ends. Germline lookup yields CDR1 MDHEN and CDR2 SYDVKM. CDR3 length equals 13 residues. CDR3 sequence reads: CASSAPSGDTQYF. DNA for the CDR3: TGTGCCAGCAGCGCACCGTCCGGGGATACGCAGTATTTT.

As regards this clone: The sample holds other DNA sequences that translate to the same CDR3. CDR3 loop: CASSPAEGPYEQYF. DNA of the CDR3: TGTGCCAGCAGCCCTGCGGAGGGGCCCTACGAGCAGTACTTC. The chain recombines TRBV5-5 with TRBJ2-7, with D possibly TRBD2 on 6 matching bases. CDR1 and CDR2 (germline): SGHKS, YYEKEE (reference sequence). The CDR3 contains 14 residues. V was pared by 4 bases and J by 2 bases, with 13 bases between.

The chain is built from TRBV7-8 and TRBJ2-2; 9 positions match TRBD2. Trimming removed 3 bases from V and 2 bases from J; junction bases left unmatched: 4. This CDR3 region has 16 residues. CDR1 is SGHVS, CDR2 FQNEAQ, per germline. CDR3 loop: CASSFRTSVNTGELFF. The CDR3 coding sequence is TGTGCCAGCAGCTTCAGGACTAGCGTCAACACCGGGGAGCTGTTTTTT.

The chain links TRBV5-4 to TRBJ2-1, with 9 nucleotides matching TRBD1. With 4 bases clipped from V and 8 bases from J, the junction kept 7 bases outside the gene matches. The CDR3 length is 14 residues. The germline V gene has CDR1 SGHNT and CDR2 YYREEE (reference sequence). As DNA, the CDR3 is TGTGCCAGCAGCCGTACAGGGGGCGGCGATGAGCAGTTCTTC. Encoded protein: CASSRTGGGDEQFF. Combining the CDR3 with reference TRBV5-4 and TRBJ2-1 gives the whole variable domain ETGVTQSPTHLIKTRGQQVTLRCSSQSGHNTVSWYQQALGQGPQFIFQYYREEENGRGNFPPRFSGLQFPNYSSELNVNALELDDSALYLCASSRTGGGDEQFFGPGTRLTVL.

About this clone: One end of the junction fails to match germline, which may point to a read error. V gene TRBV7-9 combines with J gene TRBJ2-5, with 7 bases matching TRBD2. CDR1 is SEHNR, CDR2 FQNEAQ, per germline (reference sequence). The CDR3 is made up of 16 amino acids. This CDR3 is CSSSLGGGRAQETQYF. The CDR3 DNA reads TGTTCCAGCAGCTTAGGCGGGGGTCGGGCTCAAGAGACCCAGTACTTC. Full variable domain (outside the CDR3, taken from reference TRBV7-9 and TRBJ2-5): DTGVSQNPRHKITKRGQNVTFRCDPISEHNRLYWYRQTLGQGPEFLTYFQNEAQLEKSRLLSDRFSAERPKGSFSTLEIQRTEQGDSAMYLCSSSLGGGRAQETQYFGPGTRLLVL.